The source of this T cell receptor (beta chain) is a study of human T cells and chemical hapten exposure. Study-level background: Read at 6 days, the patch tests placed 0.01% DPC on the upper back. Patients were mainly female, each with alopecia areata, totalis or universalis.

MiXCR, applied by TCRdb to the RACE reads, yields one record per CDR3 protein. The sample lists roughly 50,000 distinct CDR3 sequences; 9.9% were seen once. Time point specified: patch test 3, about 24 weeks after DPC sensitization. Described treatment: therapeutic diphenylcyclopropenone sensitization with weekly scalp DPC. The germline V gene encodes CDR1 SGDLS and CDR2 YYNGEE. The germline V and J ends were trimmed by 2 bases and 5 bases, with 11 bases remaining between them. CDR3 length: 14 residues. The receptor was derived from a woman aged 40 to 49 with alopecia areata. Some clones in this sample may be carry-over from other donors' samples. This chain joins TRBV9 and TRBJ2-1; D is ambiguous. Sequences were derived from whole blood, sampled in connection with sensitization to the hapten diphenylcyclopropenone (DPC). The CDR3 bases are TGTGCCAGCAGCGTGGAGACTCAAAACAATGAGCAGTTCTTC. Translating it yields CASSVETQNNEQFF.